This T cell receptor beta chain stems from a study of response to subunit inactivated influenza vaccine. One entry per CDR3 protein, called by TCRdb with MiXCR from the RT-PCR reads. The repertoire includes roughly 670,000 distinct CDR3 sequences, 14% of them detected once, and 7.5% to 8% sits in the top ten. CDR3 length equals 15 residues. Germline values: CDR1 MNHEY, CDR2 SVGEGT. V was cut by 0 bases and J by 0 bases, with 6 bases left in between. This TCR came from a man over 45 who received an inactivated influenza vaccine. The rearrangement uses TRBV6-2 or TRBV6-3 and TRBJ1-3, with D uncertain. This specimen consisted of PBMCs from blood, obtained around 15 days before vaccination. Here the CDR3 reads CASSYSGSSGNTIYF. The CDR3 region has the DNA TGTGCCAGCAGTTACTCTGGGAGCTCTGGAAACACCATATATTTT.